This T cell receptor beta chain was documented in a study of regulatory T cells in long-lasting Graves disease. Study-wide context: In persistent Graves' disease, antithyroid drugs had been taken for over 5 years and TSH receptor antibodies stayed positive.

Germline CDR1 reads DFQATT; CDR2 reads SNEGSKA (reference sequence). V lost 5 bases and J 4 bases, leaving 17 bases between the germline ends. This CDR3 spans 15 amino acids. Specified time point: persistent/refractory GD, antithyroid drugs over 5 years with positive TRAb. PBMC RNA served as the TCR library source. Many counts were recorded for this clonotype. Its antigen remains unidentified. Through Arm-PCR of CDR3 regions and iRepertoire HTBI primers, TCR beta libraries were built. TCRdb independently ran MiXCR on the multiplex PCR reads; one entry per CDR3 protein. The data contain approximately 470,000 distinct CDR3 sequences, roughly 20% of them singletons. Study observations and caveats: Analyses excluded thyroid tissue, covering peripheral blood alone. There were preferences for TRBV28, TRBJ1-2 and TRBJ2-5 in persistent disease.

Sequenced material: peripheral blood mononuclear cells (PBMCs), taken when the disease was refractory, from a patient treated with antithyroid drugs. V gene TRBV20-1 combines with J gene TRBJ1-4; unclear D gene. This TCR derives from a female donor with Graves disease. The CDR3 sequence is CSAGTSEQNNEKLFF. The CDR3 nucleotides are TGCAGTGCTGGAACCTCGGAACAGAATAATGAAAAACTGTTTTTT.